The 5 T cell receptor beta chains below all came from one sample that was sequenced in a study of a mutant IDH1 vaccine in newly diagnosed glioma. Time point in this sample: week 35, safety follow-up. It was 300 ug of mutant IDH1 20-mer peptide that made up each vaccine dose, given with topical imiquimod. These TCRs are of unknown antigen specificity. The repertoire was sequenced with immunoSEQ multiplex PCR; TCRdb's copy has only in-frame clones and lacks some. The repertoire holds around 60,000 clones, roughly 81% seen once, with about 4.9% in the top ten. This specimen consisted of PBMCs, obtained from a glioma patient whose treatment included an IDH1 peptide vaccine. The receptors shown here come from a man aged 40-49 years with glioma.

This chain joins TRBV10-3 and TRBJ2-1; D might be TRBD2 (5 bases). This CDR3 spans 15 amino acids. V was clipped by 3 bases and J by 6 bases, with 15 bases between them. Germline V gene data show CDR1 as ENHRY and CDR2 as SYGVKD. CDR3 sequence: CAISERGLSPNEQFF. DNA for the CDR3: TGTGCCATCAGTGAACGGGGTTTAAGTCCCAATGAGCAGTTCTTC.

This chain uses TRBV10-3 with TRBJ2-7, with TRBD1 matching over 11 bases. This CDR3 has 17 residues. Per the germline V gene, CDR1 is ENHRY and CDR2 is SYGVKD. The V and J ends lost 1 base and 4 bases, in that order; junction bases with no gene match: 9. The CDR3 sequence is CAISEFSGGTGGYEQYF. The CDR3 bases are TGTGCCATCAGTGAGTTCTCGGGAGGGACAGGGGGATACGAGCAGTACTTC.

The gene calls are TRBV28 and TRBJ2-7; no definite D call. This CDR3 is 13 amino acids long. Trimming shortened V by 3 bases and J by 6 bases, and 12 bases separated the two germline ends. Germline CDR1 reads MDHEN; CDR2 reads SYDVKM. Here the CDR3 reads CASSFFYSGEQYF. The DNA for the CDR3 is TGTGCCAGCAGTTTTTTTTATTCGGGCGAGCAGTACTTC.

The chain uses TRBV28 and TRBJ1-2; D remains ambiguous. The V end lost 6 bases, the J end lost 6 bases, and 14 bases lay between the germline ends. Germline V CDR1 and CDR2: MDHEN, SYDVKM. This CDR3 has 13 residues. Here the CDR3 reads CASRSTEINGYTF. CDR3 coding DNA: TGTGCCAGCAGATCCACAGAGATTAATGGCTACACCTTC.

V gene TRBV11-2 combines with J gene TRBJ2-7; a weak D match, TRBD1 (5 bases). The CDR3 spans 13 residues. Trimming removed 3 bases at V and 2 bases at J, with 8 bases between. Looked up from germline, CDR1 is SGHAT and CDR2 is FQNNGV. CDR3 DNA: TGTGCCAGCAGCTTTACGACAGCCTACGAGCAGTACTTC. It translates to CASSFTTAYEQYF.